These T cell receptor beta chains were read from a single sample in a study of CD4+ T cells in melanoma. Assay used: immunoSEQ multiplex PCR; TCRdb lists only in-frame clones, some missing. The sample records approximately 5,000 clones, about 70% being singletons. The sequencing input was cells from a culture (not recorded whether cultured in vitro). Receptors originate from a human donor with melanoma. CDR3s include the opening cysteine and the closing phenylalanine or tryptophan. D genes are given only for firm matches. Part of the rows lack a size; the others show once, few, many or a class for expanded clones.

v_call: TRBV5-4
clone_size: NA
j_call: TRBJ2-3
d_call: TRBD1
cdr3_aa: CASSPDRARTDTQYF
cdr3_nt: TGTGCCAGCAGCCCCGACAGGGCCCGCACAGATACGCAGTATTTT

v_call: TRBV5-1
clone_size: NA
j_call: TRBJ2-7
d_call: TRBD1
cdr3_aa: CASSETGNEQYF
cdr3_nt: TGCGCCAGCAGCGAGACAGGGAACGAGCAGTACTTC

v_call: TRBV4-3
clone_size: NA
j_call: TRBJ1-2
d_call: NA
cdr3_aa: CASSQESDRTFYGYTF
cdr3_nt: TGCGCCAGCAGCCAAGAGTCCGACAGGACATTCTATGGCTACACCTTC

v_call: TRBV19
clone_size: NA
j_call: TRBJ2-3
d_call: TRBD2
cdr3_aa: CASSTTGTRAADTQYF
cdr3_nt: TGTGCCAGTAGTACAACCGGGACTAGGGCAGCGGATACGCAGTATTTT

v_call: TRBV3-1/TRBV3-2
clone_size: NA
j_call: TRBJ2-3
d_call: TRBD2
cdr3_aa: CASSPPGTSGTDTQYF
cdr3_nt: TGTGCCAGCAGCCCCCCCGGGACTAGCGGCACAGATACGCAGTATTTT

v_call: TRBV2
clone_size: few
j_call: TRBJ1-5
d_call: NA
cdr3_aa: CASSPQGYSNQPQHF
cdr3_nt: TGTGCCAGCAGTCCCCAGGGATATAGCAATCAGCCCCAGCATTTT

v_call: TRBV7-6
clone_size: NA
j_call: TRBJ1-1
d_call: NA
cdr3_aa: CASSLDSGTEAFF
cdr3_nt: TGTGCCAGCAGCTTAGACTCGGGCACTGAAGCTTTCTTT

v_call: TRBV2
clone_size: NA
j_call: TRBJ2-1
d_call: TRBD2
cdr3_aa: CASSVLAGVNEQFF
cdr3_nt: TGTGCCAGCAGTGTGCTAGCGGGGGTGAATGAGCAGTTCTTC

v_call: TRBV10-3
clone_size: NA
j_call: TRBJ2-2
d_call: TRBD1
cdr3_aa: CAISDLQGTGELFF
cdr3_nt: TGTGCCATCAGTGACTTACAGGGGACCGGGGAGCTGTTTTTT

v_call: TRBV6-2/TRBV6-3
clone_size: NA
j_call: TRBJ2-5
d_call: NA
cdr3_aa: CASSPEETQYF
cdr3_nt: TGTGCCAGCAGCCCCGAAGAGACCCAGTACTTC

v_call: TRBV10-3
clone_size: medium-sized
j_call: TRBJ2-1
d_call: TRBD2
cdr3_aa: CAISDPEGTSGGHEQFF
cdr3_nt: TGTGCCATCAGTGACCCCGAGGGGACTAGCGGGGGGCATGAGCAGTTCTTC

v_call: TRBV7-2
clone_size: NA
j_call: TRBJ2-7
d_call: NA
cdr3_aa: CASSSRTAQTSYEQYF
cdr3_nt: TGTGCCAGCAGCTCCAGGACAGCGCAAACTTCCTACGAGCAGTACTTC

v_call: TRBV6-2/TRBV6-3
clone_size: NA
j_call: TRBJ2-1
d_call: TRBD1
cdr3_aa: CASSTNYRGYNEQFF
cdr3_nt: TGTGCCAGCAGTACCAACTACAGGGGCTACAATGAGCAGTTCTTC

v_call: TRBV7-6
clone_size: NA
j_call: TRBJ2-3
d_call: TRBD2
cdr3_aa: CASSLPSGGDPDTQYF
cdr3_nt: TGTGCCAGCAGCTTACCTAGCGGGGGGGATCCAGATACGCAGTATTTT

v_call: TRBV5-1
clone_size: NA
j_call: TRBJ1-2
d_call: NA
cdr3_aa: CASSLEISGTSYGYTF
cdr3_nt: TGCGCCAGCAGCTTGGAGATCTCCGGGACATCCTATGGCTACACCTTC

v_call: TRBV5-4
clone_size: NA
j_call: TRBJ2-5
d_call: NA
cdr3_aa: CASSLGPPTKTQYF
cdr3_nt: TGTGCCAGCAGCTTGGGCCCCCCCACGAAGACCCAGTACTTC

v_call: TRBV10-1
clone_size: NA
j_call: TRBJ1-3
d_call: TRBD1
cdr3_aa: CASSPTGDPRNTIYF
cdr3_nt: TGCGCCAGCAGCCCGACAGGGGATCCGCGTAACACCATATATTTT